The 12 T cell receptor beta chains below were found in one sample sequenced in a study of T-cell reconstitution after alpha-beta-depleted transplantation in children. Unique molecular identifiers were incorporated into the prepared TCRbeta library. Using its own MiXCR run on the PCR reads, TCRdb lists one record per CDR3 protein. Here the sample spans about 980,000 distinct CDR3 sequences, roughly 29% being singletons. The source was PBMCs, mostly from graft donor cells, collected 360 days after TCRalphabeta/CD19-depleted stem cell transplant. These receptors were obtained from a boy less than two years old who had a stem cell transplant for SCID, so the T cells may come from the graft donor.

This clonotype was seen a few times. The chain employs TRBV21-1 and TRBJ2-6; the tabulated D call, TRBD1, remains unverified against the DNA. TRBV21-1 is listed as a pseudogene. The CDR3 runs 17 residues. CDR3 bases: TGTGCCAGCACCTCAAGGGACAGGGGTTCTGGGGCCAACGTCCTGACTTTC. Amino acid sequence: CASTSRDRGSGANVLTF.

Only a few counts were recorded for this clonotype. The chain couples TRBV10-3 to TRBJ2-2, with D hard to call. CDR1 is ENHRY and CDR2 is SYGVKD in the germline V gene. Trimming removed 10 bases from V and 1 base from J, with 10 bases in between. This CDR3 is built from 13 residues. In DNA form, the CDR3 reads TGTGCCAACGGAGCCGGGAACACCGGGGAGCTGTTTTTT. Amino acids: CANGAGNTGELFF.

This clonotype was found a few times. This chain connects TRBV5-1 to TRBJ2-2; D unresolved. CDR3 length equals 15 residues. CDR1 and CDR2 from the germline V gene are SGHRS and YFSETQ. V was trimmed by 4 bases and J by 0 bases, leaving 10 bases between them. The CDR3 sequence: CASSMDGSNTGELFF. The CDR3, as DNA: TGCGCCAGCAGCATGGACGGGTCGAACACCGGGGAGCTGTTTTTT. Drawing the rest from reference TRBV5-1 and TRBJ2-2, the complete variable domain is KAGVTQTPRYLIKTRGQQVTLSCSPISGHRSVSWYQQTPGQGLQFLFEYFSETQRNKGNFPGRFSGRQFSNSRSEMNVSTLELGDSALYLCASSMDGSNTGELFFGEGSRLTVL.

This clonotype was detected ten times or more. The DNA of the CDR3 is TGTGCCAGCAGCGTTAGGGGACTAGCGGTGAACAATGAGCAGTTCTTC. Translated: CASSVRGLAVNNEQFF. The genes are TRBV7-2 and TRBJ2-1, with 11 nucleotides matching TRBD2. Per germline, CDR1 SGHTA and CDR2 FQGNSA. The CDR3 runs 16 residues. V lost 5 bases and J lost 5; bases outside the gene matches: 8.

The V gene is TRBV6-5, the J gene TRBJ2-3, with a weak D call TRBD1 (5 bases). V was trimmed by 5 bases and J by 2 bases, leaving 20 bases between them. The length of the CDR3 is 17 residues. In germline, CDR1 is MNHEY, CDR2 SVGAGI. CDR3 protein: CASSRGARRPNTDTQYF. The CDR3, as DNA: TGTGCCAGCAGTAGGGGTGCGCGTAGACCCAACACAGATACGCAGTATTTT.

The chain has TRBV20-1 and TRBJ2-5; possibly TRBD1 for D (6 bases). V lost 0 bases to trimming and J lost 11 bases, with 10 bases between them. The CDR3 length is 11 residues. Germline-derived CDR1 and CDR2 are DFQATT and SNEGSKA (reference sequence). CDR3 in DNA: TGCAGTGCTAGAGACTACAGGGCTCAGTACTTC. The encoded protein is CSARDYRAQYF.

Notes on this clonotype: Without the conserved terminal phenylalanine or tryptophan, this CDR3 likely stems from a read error. This chain connects TRBV2 to TRBJ2-3, with D hard to call. Germline V gene lookup returns CDR1 SNHLY and CDR2 FYNNEI. V lost 6 bases and J lost 0, with 7 bases in between. The CDR3 is made up of 13 amino acids. DNA of the CDR3: TGTGCCAGCAGGAAGGACAGCACAGATACGCAGTATTGT. Translation: CASRKDSTDTQYC.

This clonotype showed up just a few times. The chain employs TRBV6-2 or TRBV6-3 and TRBJ1-1; D may be TRBD1 (5 bases). The CDR3 is 15 amino acids. Trimming pared 2 bases from V and 1 base from J, leaving 11 bases between. CDR1 and CDR2 (germline): MNHEY, SVGEGT. In DNA, the CDR3 is TGTGCCAGCAGTTACACCCAGGGTGGGAACACTGAAGCTTTCTTT. Protein product: CASSYTQGGNTEAFF.

The chain uses TRBV7-6 and TRBJ2-7; D gene ambiguous. CDR3 length: 15 residues. The germline V gene encodes CDR1 SGHVS and CDR2 FNYEAQ. V was shortened by 1 base and J by 2 bases, with 12 bases between the two germline ends. CDR3 in amino acids: CASSLDFREPYEQYF. CDR3 in DNA: TGTGCCAGCAGCTTAGATTTTCGCGAGCCCTACGAGCAGTACTTC. The full variable domain, with the rest looked up from reference TRBV7-6 and TRBJ2-7, is GAGVSQSPRYKVTKRGQDVALRCDPISGHVSLYWYRQALGQGPEFLTYFNYEAQQDKSGLPNDRFSAERPEGSISTLTIQRTEQRDSAMYRCASSLDFREPYEQYFGPGTRLTVT.

This clonotype appeared a few times. The chain links TRBV29-1 to TRBJ2-5; 12 nucleotides match TRBD1. The CDR3 covers 13 residues. CDR1 is SQVTM and CDR2 is ANQGSEA in the germline V gene. V shed 6 bases, J shed 5 bases, and the junction held 4 bases outside the gene matches. CDR3 sequence reads: CSVGTGGAETQYF. Here the CDR3 DNA reads TGCAGCGTGGGGACAGGGGGCGCGGAGACCCAGTACTTC.

The chain links TRBV6-1 to TRBJ2-1, with D unresolved. V shed 1 base and J shed 5 bases, with 12 bases lying between them. Germline CDR1 is MNHNS and CDR2 is SASEGT. The CDR3 runs to 15 residues. This CDR3 is CASSEDEVWDNEQFF. The CDR3 DNA reads TGTGCCAGCAGTGAAGACGAGGTCTGGGACAATGAGCAGTTCTTC.

This clonotype was counted many times. The genes are TRBV2 and TRBJ2-3; D remains ambiguous. This CDR3 is 15 amino acids long. Germline assignment: CDR1 SNHLY and CDR2 FYNNEI. V lost 1 base, J lost 4 bases, and 12 bases lay in between. The CDR3 here is CASSEGARTADTQYF. As DNA, the CDR3 is TGTGCCAGCAGTGAAGGGGCCAGGACCGCAGATACGCAGTATTTT.